This T cell receptor (beta chain) originates from a study of T cell responses to AZD1222 COVID-19 vaccine. Assay: immunoSEQ multiplex PCR; the TCRdb copy retains only in-frame clones and omits some. The table has approximately 190,000 clones, more than 75% seen once. CDR3 size: 15 residues. Losses at the gene ends were 3 bases for V and 7 bases for J; bases not matched to a gene: 7. Germline values: CDR1 SGHKS, CDR2 YYEKEE (reference sequence). This clone has only one observation. The TCR originated in an adult in good health. V is TRBV5-5 and J is TRBJ1-5; 10 nucleotides match TRBD1. The source was peripheral blood, collected on day 0 of AZD1222 vaccination. The CDR3 sequence is CASSSRQGAGQPQHF. The CDR3 DNA is TGTGCCAGCAGCTCAAGACAGGGGGCCGGCCAGCCCCAGCATTTT.